The sequence of this TCR beta chain was determined in a study of T cells in women clearing cervical HPV infection. With regard to this clone: The read ends 3 residues before the CDR3 terminus; that terminus is restored from the germline J gene.

This CDR3 spans 14 amino acids. Germline loops: CDR1 SGHVS, CDR2 FQNEAQ. The V gene lost 5 bases and the J gene lost 4 bases, with 14 bases spanning the gap. Sequencing used immunoSEQ multiplex PCR; TCRdb keeps in-frame clones, though not all of them. This repertoire comprises roughly 15,000 clones; its ten largest clones make up around 8%. The TCR was taken from a woman between 18 and 70 years old with a cervical HPV16 infection that either progressed to CIN3+ or cleared (not recorded which). Material for sequencing was blood buffy coat. The chain combines TRBV7-8 with TRBJ1-1; D possibly corresponds to TRBD1 (5 bases). The CDR3 sequence is CASSRTDSGTEAFF. CDR3 DNA (partial): TGTGCCAGCAGCCGAACCGACAGTGGCACTGAA.